The T cell receptor (beta chain) described here comes from a study of OX40 agonist ivuxolimab in advanced cancers. For the study at large: Those treated in dose escalation had hepatocellular carcinoma, melanoma, renal cell cancer or head and neck cancer.

This CDR3 is 15 amino acids long. The V gene lost 2 bases and the J gene lost 2 bases, with 11 bases spanning the gap. CDR1 and CDR2 (germline): WNHNN, SYGVQD (reference sequence). Method: immunoSEQ multiplex PCR; TCRdb's copy keeps in-frame clones and lacks some. The sample lists 90,000 to 95,000 clones, approximately 89% seen once, with roughly 4% in the top ten. Source: CD4+ or CD8+ T cells sorted from blood, taken in a trial of the OX40 agonist ivuxolimab. The TCR comes from an adult with an advanced solid tumor such as melanoma, head and neck, liver or kidney cancer. The chain uses TRBV10-1 and TRBJ2-3; D might be TRBD2 (5 bases). The CDR3 DNA sequence: TGCGCCAGCAGTGAGACCCCAGCGGCCACAGATACGCAGTATTTT. It specifies CASSETPAATDTQYF.